This T cell receptor beta chain appears in the sequencing data of a study of Graves' ophthalmopathy and Graves' hyperthyroidism. Amplification of the TCR beta CDR3 regions used RNA transcripts (as template). HTBI primers were used in a first-round RT-PCR, which preceded a second-round multiplex PCR. TCRdb reprocessed the multiplex PCR reads via MiXCR and lists one record per CDR3 protein. Seen here are about 210,000 distinct CDR3 sequences, around 28% observed once, and the top ten hold over 7.5%. The CDR3 is 13 amino acids. Trimming removed 7 bases from V and 4 bases from J, with 14 bases in between. From germline, CDR1 is MDHEN and CDR2 SYDVKM. The authors isolated PBMCs from 8 to 10 ml of fresh peripheral blood.

The sample taken for sequencing was peripheral blood. The chain is built from TRBV28 and TRBJ2-7; a possible D gene is TRBD2 (5 bases). This TCR was recovered from a man aged 50 or older with Graves' ophthalmopathy. CDR3 residues: CASKYGESYEQYF. Written as DNA, the CDR3 is TGTGCCAGCAAGTACGGGGAATCGTACGAGCAGTACTTC.